The subject of this entry is one TCR beta chain. Its antigen is currently unknown. MiXCR was run by TCRdb on the RT-PCR reads, yielding one entry per CDR3 protein. The repertoire consists of more than 450,000 distinct CDR3 sequences, with about 11% occurring once and the leading ten covering approximately 10%. The data are from a study of response to subunit inactivated influenza vaccine. Study outcomes and limitations: Only a handful of new T cells, the authors suggested, are recruited with each seasonal influenza vaccination.

CDR3 size: 14 residues. With 3 bases removed from V and 3 bases from J, the gap between germline ends came to 8 bases. Germline CDR1 MDHEN, CDR2 SYDVKM. These data are also associated with another study on T cells expressing NK-cell markers. That paper notes: Generation of TCR beta cDNA was performed by 5'RACE template switching incorporating UMIs. The study sequenced eight donors, seven HCMV-seropositive and one seronegative. The study found dominant NKG2C+ clonotypes at about 1.0-8% of CD8+ T cells in roughly six donors. These same clonotypes (in several donors) also led the CD3+CD56-NKG2C+ fraction.

The TCR originated in a man in his fifties who received an inactivated influenza vaccine. Sequencing was performed on PBMCs from blood, taken on the day of vaccination. This chain uses TRBV28 with TRBJ2-2; D remains ambiguous. CDR3 nucleotide sequence: TGTGCCAGCAGTTTCCCGGATCACACCGGGGAGCTGTTTTTT. It encodes CASSFPDHTGELFF. Variable domain in full (rest from reference TRBV28 and TRBJ2-2): DVKVTQSSRYLVKRTGEKVFLECVQDMDHENMFWYRQDPGLGLRLIYFSYDVKMKEKGDIPEGYSVSREKKERFSLILESASTNQTSMYLCASSFPDHTGELFFGEGSRLTVL.